A single sample gave rise to the 8 T cell receptor beta chains below, sequenced in a study of OX40 agonist ivuxolimab in advanced cancers. Here immunoSEQ multiplex PCR was the method, and the copy in TCRdb shows in-frame clones only, minus some. This sample has about 49,000 clones; roughly 85% occur once, and the top ten carry about a fifth. This material consisted of CD4+ or CD8+ T cells sorted from blood, taken in a trial of the OX40 agonist ivuxolimab. The receptors come from an adult with an advanced solid tumor such as melanoma, head and neck, liver or kidney cancer.

The rearrangement links TRBV4-3 to TRBJ1-1; no definite D call. The germline gives CDR1 LGHNA, CDR2 YSLEER. The CDR3 length is 15 residues. The V gene lost 4 bases and the J gene lost 1 base, with 13 bases spanning the gap. The CDR3: CASSRSRQSNTEAFF. Here the CDR3 DNA reads TGCGCCAGCAGCCGTTCCCGGCAGTCGAACACTGAAGCTTTCTTT.

This chain connects TRBV4-1 to TRBJ1-2; D gene unclear. The germline gives CDR1 MGHRA, CDR2 YSYEKL. The CDR3 extends over 14 amino acids. Trimming removed 1 base at V and 3 bases at J, with 9 bases between. CDR3 sequence: CASSQGKGYYGYTF. The CDR3 DNA reads TGCGCCAGCAGCCAAGGAAAAGGGTACTATGGCTACACCTTC.

The chain links TRBV6-5 to TRBJ2-5, with D possibly being TRBD1 (5 bases). The germline V and J ends were trimmed by 6 bases and 2 bases, with 16 bases remaining between them. CDR1 is MNHEY and CDR2 is SVGAGI in the germline V gene. CDR3 length equals 15 residues. Here the CDR3 DNA reads TGTGCCAGCAGCGACGCTATGGGGCCGCAAGAGACCCAGTACTTC. It yields the protein CASSDAMGPQETQYF.

The V gene is TRBV28, the J gene TRBJ2-1; TRBD1 or TRBD2 may be the D gene (5 bases each). With 2 bases removed from V and 8 bases from J, the gap between germline ends came to 10 bases. Germline V gives CDR1 MDHEN, CDR2 SYDVKM. The CDR3 extends over 13 amino acids. Here the CDR3 DNA reads TGTGCCAGCAGTTTACATGGGACGGATGAGCAGTTCTTC. This translates into CASSLHGTDEQFF.

This clone showed up just once. J is TRBJ2-7 and V is TRBV5-6; D might be TRBD1 (5 bases). Germline V gene lookup returns CDR1 SGHDT and CDR2 YYEEEE. V was clipped by 0 bases and J by 5 bases, with 15 bases between them. This CDR3 is built from 15 residues. CDR3 nucleotides: TGTGCCAGCAGCTTGGTGGCAGGGCCACAGGACGAGCAGTACGTC. It yields the protein CASSLVAGPQDEQYV.

The V call is TRBV14, the J call TRBJ1-2, with no clear D. The CDR3 extends over 13 amino acids. In germline, CDR1 is SGHDN, CDR2 FVKESK. V gave up 4 bases and J gave up 7 bases, with 13 bases separating them. The CDR3 spells CASSPLPRFGYTF. The CDR3 DNA follows: TGTGCCAGCAGCCCACTCCCCCGGTTTGGCTACACCTTC.

This chain joins TRBV19 and TRBJ1-6; D is undetermined. This CDR3 region has 16 residues. Germline V gene sequence: CDR1 LNHDA, CDR2 SQIVND (reference sequence). With 3 bases removed from V and 0 bases from J, the gap between germline ends came to 9 bases. The CDR3 DNA is TGTGCCAGTAGTATTCGCCCGAGCTCCTATAATTCACCCCTCCACTTT. Its translation: CASSIRPSSYNSPLHF.

The chain couples TRBV7-9 to TRBJ2-2, with D possibly being TRBD2 (6 bases). The germline V gene encodes CDR1 SEHNR and CDR2 FQNEAQ (reference sequence). V was shortened by 11 bases and J by 2 bases, with 15 bases between the two germline ends. The CDR3 is 14 amino acids. For the CDR3, the DNA is TGTGCCTCCTTAGCGGACTCAAACACCGGGGAGCTGTTTTTT. Protein product: CASLADSNTGELFF. The entire variable domain, with the rest obtained from reference TRBV7-9 and TRBJ2-2, is as follows: DTGVSQNPRHKITKRGQNVTFRCDPISEHNRLYWYRQTLGQGPEFLTYFQNEAQLEKSRLLSDRFSAERPKGSFSTLEIQRTEQGDSAMYLCASLADSNTGELFFGEGSRLTVL.